This T cell receptor beta chain emerged from a study of cytomegalovirus exposure and HLA in healthy donors. Background on the study: For the approximately 430 genotyped donors, more than 80% fell within the Caucasian-associated ancestry cluster. Broader study findings: Later analysis placed DRB1 highest and HLA-C lowest in TCR association rates, which differed by HLA locus.

Comments on this clone: What it recognizes is unknown.

The PCR made use of 60 Vbeta and 13 Jbeta primers. TCRdb's copy holds only in-frame clones and misses some; the assay was immunoSEQ multiplex PCR. The sample comprises roughly 99,000 clones, 60% to 85% of which are singletons, and approximately 15% rests with the top ten. The ends lost 6 bases at V and 7 bases at J; junction bases unmatched: 7. Germline V gene data show CDR1 as LNHDA and CDR2 as SQIVND (reference sequence). The length of the CDR3 is 14 residues. The sequence was collected from a man in his sixties in good health and CMV-seropositive. The chain carries TRBV19 and TRBJ2-1; 9 bases align to TRBD1. Sequenced input: PBMCs. In DNA form, the CDR3 reads TGTGCCAGTAGAACAGGGGGCCGGGGTAATGAGCAGTTCTTC. Protein: CASRTGGRGNEQFF.